The sequence of this TCR beta chain was determined in a study of cytomegalovirus exposure and HLA in healthy donors. Whole-study results and caveats: Most of the TCR beta V segments (in an earlier analysis) were productive either about 87% or about 30% of the time.

The PCR was carried out with 60 Vbeta primers and 13 Jbeta primers. Assay: immunoSEQ multiplex PCR; the TCRdb copy retains only in-frame clones and omits some. The repertoire holds over 45,000 clones, with approximately 85% as singletons. To note about this clone: Its antigen is undetermined.

This CDR3 region has 11 residues. V lost 2 bases and J lost 4, with 5 bases in between. Germline V CDR1 and CDR2: DFQATT, SNEGSKA (reference sequence). Each of the donors was a healthy bone marrow donor. The sequenced sample was PBMCs. The sequence derives from a boy younger than 18 in good health and CMV-seropositive. The genes are TRBV20-1 and TRBJ2-5; unclear D gene. The CDR3 loop is CSARSLETQYF. For the CDR3, the DNA is TGCAGTGCTAGATCCTTAGAGACCCAGTACTTC.